These 14 T cell receptor beta chains were sequenced from one sample in a study of blood T cell repertoires in COVID-19. The assay was immunoSEQ multiplex PCR, and TCRdb's table has in-frame clones only and misses some. This sample has 250,000 or so clones, with 65% to 85% found just once. The sequencing input was peripheral blood. Receptors originate from a human donor in a cohort sampled during active COVID-19.

The CDR3 DNA is TGTGCCAGCAGCCCCGTGGGGGGGAACACTGAAGCTTTCTTT. Its protein product is CASSPVGGNTEAFF. The V call is TRBV11-2, the J call TRBJ1-1; D might be TRBD1 (5 bases). V was pared by 5 bases and J by 1 base, with 11 bases between. This CDR3 comprises 14 residues. The V gene's germline CDR1 is SGHAT and CDR2 FQNNGV.

The rearrangement links TRBV5-8 to TRBJ1-3; weak D call: TRBD1 (5 bases). Germline CDR1 is SGHTS and CDR2 is YDEGEE. The length of the CDR3 is 15 residues. V lost 2 bases and J lost 7, with 16 bases in between. The DNA of the CDR3 is TGTGCCAGCAGCTTCGGGAGGCGACGGGGGAACACCATATATTTT. This sequence encodes CASSFGRRRGNTIYF.

The V call is TRBV10-3, the J call TRBJ2-5; possible D gene TRBD1, 5 bases. Deletions cut 0 bases from V and 5 bases from J, with 10 bases between. Germline CDR1 is ENHRY and CDR2 is SYGVKD. This CDR3 contains 14 residues. The CDR3 loop is CAISESRGSETQYF. DNA of the CDR3: TGTGCCATCAGTGAGTCAAGGGGATCGGAGACCCAGTACTTC.

The chain uses TRBV25-1 and TRBJ2-1; possible D gene TRBD1, 5 bases. Germline CDR1 and CDR2: MGHDK and SYGVNS. This CDR3 is 14 amino acids long. The V end was cut by 3 bases, the J end by 4 bases, with 10 bases between. The CDR3 region has the DNA TGTGCCAGCAGTGACCAGGGTACGTACAATGAGCAGTTCTTC. It specifies CASSDQGTYNEQFF.

The V call is TRBV18, the J call TRBJ1-2, with unresolved D. Deletions cut 0 bases from V and 6 bases from J, with 20 bases between. The CDR3 loop spans 17 amino acids. Germline V gene sequence: CDR1 KGHSH, CDR2 LQKENI. CDR3 protein: CASSPPALRGSGDGYTF. CDR3 DNA: TGTGCCAGCTCACCACCGGCTTTGCGGGGAAGTGGGGATGGCTACACCTTC.

This chain uses TRBV15 with TRBJ1-2; 7 bases agree with TRBD1. The V and J ends lost 3 bases and 4 bases, in that order; junction bases with no gene match: 11. The CDR3 length is 16 residues. The V gene's germline CDR1 is LNHNV and CDR2 YYDKDF (reference sequence). CDR3 coding DNA: TGTGCCACCAGCAGGGAGTTCGACGGGACAGCCTATGGCTACACCTTC. Amino acids: CATSREFDGTAYGYTF.

In DNA form, the CDR3 reads TGTGCCACCAGTGATCAGGGCGGGGAACTGTTTTTT. This gives the protein CATSDQGGELFF. This chain connects TRBV24-1 to TRBJ1-4; a weak D match, TRBD1 (5 bases). There are 12 residues in the CDR3. Trimming removed 3 bases from V and 12 bases from J, with 10 bases in between. From germline, CDR1 is KGHDR and CDR2 SFDVKD.

This clone came up many times. The genes are TRBV9 and TRBJ1-6; no firm D call. The V end was cut by 4 bases, the J end by 10 bases, with 18 bases between. This CDR3 has 15 residues. Germline-derived CDR1 and CDR2 are SGDLS and YYNGEE. The CDR3 coding sequence is TGTGCCAGCAGCCCGACGTCCGGGCGGGAATCACCCCTCCACTTT. Protein product: CASSPTSGRESPLHF.

The chain combines TRBV7-6 with TRBJ2-5; D is possibly TRBD1 (6 bases). Per the germline V gene, CDR1 is SGHVS and CDR2 is FNYEAQ. The ends were cut back, 8 bases at V and 0 bases at J, with 13 bases in the middle. This CDR3 contains 14 residues. This CDR3 is CASDPTGNQETQYF. The CDR3 DNA is TGTGCCAGCGACCCAACAGGGAACCAAGAGACCCAGTACTTC.

The chain carries TRBV9 and TRBJ1-6; 10 bases are a match to TRBD1. With V trimmed by 5 bases and J by 8 bases, 4 bases remained unmatched. Per the germline V gene, CDR1 is SGDLS and CDR2 is YYNGEE. CDR3 length: 14 amino acids. CDR3 in DNA: TGTGCCAGCAGAGCCGGGACAGGGGATTCACCCCTCCACTTT. It yields the protein CASRAGTGDSPLHF.

This clone was recorded a few times. The chain links TRBV30 to TRBJ1-3; TRBD1 is a possible D gene (6 bases). This CDR3 region has 16 residues. With 1 base removed from V and 0 bases from J, the gap between germline ends came to 13 bases. Germline-derived CDR1 and CDR2 are GTSNPN and SVGIG (reference sequence). CDR3 region: CAWSEGTLSSGNTIYF. In DNA, the CDR3 is TGTGCCTGGAGTGAGGGGACATTGAGCTCTGGAAACACCATATATTTT.

This clone was seen a handful of times. The CDR3 coding sequence is TGTGCCAGCAGTGAAGCGACTAGCGGGGGGGACGAGCAGTACTTC. This gives the protein CASSEATSGGDEQYF. The chain joins TRBV6-1 to TRBJ2-7; TRBD2 aligns across 14 bases. V lost 0 bases to trimming and J lost 5 bases; unmatched junction nucleotides: 0. CDR3 length: 15 residues. CDR1 is MNHNS and CDR2 is SASEGT in the germline V gene.

The genes are TRBV11-2 and TRBJ1-2; perhaps TRBD1 as D (6 bases). The CDR3 runs 12 residues. CDR1 and CDR2 from the germline V gene are SGHAT and FQNNGV. Trimming cost V 5 bases and J 8 bases, with 12 bases left between them. The CDR3 here is CASSATGHGYTF. The CDR3 DNA sequence: TGTGCCAGCAGCGCTACAGGGCACGGCTACACCTTC.

The chain joins TRBV4-1 to TRBJ1-3; 7 bases agree with TRBD1. Per germline, CDR1 MGHRA and CDR2 YSYEKL. The V segment lost 0 bases and the J segment 3 bases; nucleotides outside the gene matches: 2. The CDR3 has 15 amino acids. DNA for the CDR3: TGCGCCAGCAGCCAAGATTACAGGGGTGGAAACACCATATATTTT. Translating gives CASSQDYRGGNTIYF.